Listed here are 32 T cell receptor beta chains from one sample, sequenced in a study of early T cells in non-severe SARS-CoV-2 infection. TCRdb analysed the 5' RACE reads with MiXCR anew, one entry per CDR3 protein. The sample carries some 28,000 distinct CDR3 sequences, 5.8% recorded once. Sequenced sample: whole blood. The source of these receptors is an adult who was a healthcare worker with PCR-confirmed SARS-CoV-2 infection or an uninfected control (not recorded which).

In its sample, this clonotype was seen many times. V is TRBV30 and J is TRBJ2-1; D is uncertain. Germline-derived CDR1 and CDR2 are GTSNPN and SVGIG (reference sequence). V lost 2 bases and J lost 9, with 11 bases in between. The CDR3 contains 12 residues. This chain's CDR3 is CAWSPALSEQFF. CDR3 in DNA: TGTGCCTGGAGTCCGGCACTATCTGAGCAGTTCTTC.

This clonotype was seen ten or more times. The rearrangement joins TRBV29-1 to TRBJ2-7; a possible D gene is TRBD2 (6 bases). This CDR3 is 14 amino acids long. Looked up from germline, CDR1 is SQVTM and CDR2 is ANQGSEA. The ends were cut back, 3 bases at V and 5 bases at J, with 17 bases in the middle. Written as DNA, the CDR3 is TGCAGCGTTGATTTGGCTGGGGGGATCCACGAGCAGTACTTC. It encodes CSVDLAGGIHEQYF.

On this clonotype itself: A much more abundant neighbour one base away suggests this may be a read error. V gene TRBV2 combines with J gene TRBJ2-3, with unresolved D. CDR3 length equals 11 residues. The germline CDR1 and CDR2 sequences are SNHLY and FYNNEI. Trimming stripped 2 bases from V and 8 bases from J, with 5 bases between. CDR3 sequence: CASSEIGTQYF. The CDR3, as DNA: TGTGCCAGCAGTGAAATAGGTACGCAGTATTTT.

The sample holds many counts of this clonotype. The rearrangement joins TRBV5-5 to TRBJ2-1, with 8 positions matching TRBD2. The length of the CDR3 is 16 residues. Germline lookup yields CDR1 SGHKS and CDR2 YYEKEE (reference sequence). Trimming removed 2 bases from V and 5 bases from J; junction bases left unmatched: 9. The CDR3 is CASSFQAGEAHNEQFF. DNA of the CDR3: TGTGCCAGCAGCTTCCAAGCGGGGGAGGCCCACAATGAGCAGTTCTTC.

This clonotype was picked up many times. The CDR3 region has the DNA TGCGCCAGCAGCCAAGAAGGTCTTGGGGGAAACACCATATATTTT. Translation: CASSQEGLGGNTIYF. The genes are TRBV4-3 and TRBJ1-3; no definite D call. The V end lost 0 bases, the J end lost 4 bases, and 10 bases lay between the germline ends. The CDR3 has 15 residues. Germline V CDR1 and CDR2: LGHNA, YSLEER.

This clonotype came up many times. The CDR3 sequence: CASSADPYSNQPQHF. In DNA, the CDR3 is TGTGCCAGCAGCGCCGACCCCTATAGCAATCAGCCCCAGCATTTT. The chain recombines TRBV9 with TRBJ1-5; D not resolved. Trimming shortened V by 3 bases and J by 0 bases, and 10 bases separated the two germline ends. Germline V gives CDR1 SGDLS, CDR2 YYNGEE. CDR3 length equals 15 residues.

The chain carries TRBV24-1 and TRBJ2-1, with D perhaps TRBD2 (6 bases). In germline, CDR1 is KGHDR, CDR2 SFDVKD. Trimming took off 5 bases at V and 6 bases at J, with 10 bases between the two ends. The CDR3 has 13 residues. The CDR3 DNA is TGTGCCACCAGTGGGGGTAGCGGCAATGAGCAGTTCTTC. Protein product: CATSGGSGNEQFF.

This clonotype is labeled medium-sized. This chain links TRBV12-3 or TRBV12-4 with TRBJ2-4, with 7 bases that match TRBD1. V was clipped by 6 bases and J by 9 bases; unmatched bases: 5. CDR3 length: 12 residues. The CDR3 sequence is CASSTPGGIQYF. The CDR3, as DNA: TGTGCCAGCAGCACGCCAGGGGGCATTCAGTACTTC.

This clonotype came up many times. V is TRBV30 and J is TRBJ2-7; no clear D gene. The V gene lost 0 bases and the J gene lost 1 base, with 4 bases spanning the gap. CDR1 and CDR2 (germline): GTSNPN, SVGIG (reference sequence). The CDR3 length is 12 residues. The CDR3 region has the DNA TGTGCCTGGAGTGTATTTTCCTACGAGCAGTACTTC. It specifies CAWSVFSYEQYF.

In its sample, this clonotype was seen many times. The gene calls are TRBV2 and TRBJ1-2; 8 bases fit TRBD1. Per germline, CDR1 SNHLY and CDR2 FYNNEI. This CDR3 region has 15 residues. J gave up 2 bases and V 1 base, and 3 bases lay outside the gene matches. Here the CDR3 reads CASSEGQGANYGYTF. In DNA, the CDR3 is TGTGCCAGCAGTGAAGGGCAGGGGGCAAACTATGGCTACACCTTC.

This clonotype has a count of ten or more. The CDR3: CASSQERQVANYGYTF. CDR3 in DNA: TGCGCCAGCAGCCAAGAGCGACAGGTAGCTAACTATGGCTACACCTTC. This rearrangement joins TRBV4-3 to TRBJ1-2; D is perhaps TRBD1 (6 bases). CDR3 length: 16 amino acids. Germline CDR1 and CDR2: LGHNA and YSLEER. V lost 0 bases, J lost 0 bases, and 11 bases lay in between.

This clonotype has ten or more counts. The V call is TRBV27, the J call TRBJ2-7; 13 bases agree with TRBD2. Germline assignment: CDR1 MNHEY and CDR2 SMNVEV (reference sequence). The CDR3 is made up of 15 amino acids. The V gene end was trimmed by 5 bases and the J gene end by 2 bases; junction bases not matched to a gene: 3. For the CDR3, the DNA is TGTGCCAGCAGTCCCGGGACTAGCGGGACCTACGAGCAGTACTTC. It encodes CASSPGTSGTYEQYF.

CDR3 bases: TGTGCCAGCAGCGGGACCCAGTACTTC. Translation gives CASSGTQYF. The chain combines TRBV21-1 with TRBJ2-5. TRBV21-1 is a pseudogene locus. The CDR3 has 9 amino acids.

This clonotype was detected ten times or more. This chain joins TRBV28 and TRBJ1-3; TRBD1 is a possible D gene (5 bases). Per germline, CDR1 MDHEN and CDR2 SYDVKM. This CDR3 contains 16 residues. V was shortened by 4 bases and J by 0 bases, with 13 bases between the two germline ends. CDR3 coding DNA: TGTGCCAGCAGTTCGGGACTGCTCCACTCTGGAAACACCATATATTTT. Its translation: CASSSGLLHSGNTIYF.

This clonotype has a count of ten or more. The V gene is TRBV11-2, the J gene TRBJ2-1, with D possibly being TRBD2 (5 bases). Trimming shortened V by 6 bases and J by 8 bases, and 14 bases separated the two germline ends. The CDR3 spans 13 residues. The germline V gene encodes CDR1 SGHAT and CDR2 FQNNGV. The CDR3 region is CASRLIGKYEQFF. The DNA of the CDR3 is TGTGCCAGCAGGCTAATCGGGAAATATGAGCAGTTCTTC.

This clonotype was recorded at least ten times. The gene calls are TRBV5-1 and TRBJ2-7, with 7 positions matching TRBD1. Trimming cost V 6 bases and J 4 bases; bases outside gene matches: 7. CDR3 length: 13 residues. Germline V gene data show CDR1 as SGHRS and CDR2 as YFSETQ. CDR3 loop: CASNGQVSYEQYF. In DNA form, the CDR3 reads TGCGCCAGCAATGGACAGGTTTCTTACGAGCAGTACTTC.

This clonotype appeared many times. This sequence joins TRBV10-2 and TRBJ2-7, with D possibly matching TRBD2 (5 bases). There are 12 residues in the CDR3. Germline CDR1 and CDR2: WSHSY and SAAADI. V was clipped by 2 bases and J by 7 bases, with 9 bases between them. CDR3 loop: CASSELTGEQYF. The CDR3 DNA reads TGCGCCAGCAGTGAGCTGACGGGGGAGCAGTACTTC.

Turning to this clonotype: One end of the junction varies from germline; a read error may be responsible. This chain uses TRBV7-2 with TRBJ1-6; D possibly corresponds to TRBD1 (5 bases). Germline assignment: CDR1 SGHTA and CDR2 FQGNSA. The CDR3 sequence is 12 residues long. The CDR3 sequence: CASSPGRGSAVF. The CDR3 DNA reads TGTGCCAGCAGCCCCGGACGGGGGTCTGCAGTCTTT.

This clonotype was seen ten or more times. The chain links TRBV6-5 to TRBJ1-1; unclear D gene. V lost 2 bases to trimming and J lost 6 bases, with 16 bases between them. This CDR3 has 15 amino acids. From germline, CDR1 is MNHEY and CDR2 SVGAGI. DNA of the CDR3: TGTGCCAGCAGTTACGTGGGAGGGTGGGCGTCTGAAGCTTTCTTT. It translates to CASSYVGGWASEAFF.

This clonotype was recorded many times. This chain's CDR3 is CASSVATGLNQPQHF. The CDR3 DNA is TGTGCCAGCAGCGTAGCTACGGGACTGAATCAGCCCCAGCATTTT. The chain carries TRBV9 and TRBJ1-5, with D possibly TRBD1 on 5 matching bases. Trimming removed 0 bases from V and 4 bases from J, with 11 bases in between. Per germline, CDR1 SGDLS and CDR2 YYNGEE. This CDR3 is 15 amino acids long.

This clonotype was seen repeatedly, ten times or more. V is TRBV19 and J is TRBJ2-1; TRBD2 aligns across 9 bases. Trimming removed 5 bases from V and 4 bases from J; junction bases left unmatched: 6. Germline V lookup: CDR1 LNHDA, CDR2 SQIVND (reference sequence). This CDR3 has 15 amino acids. The CDR3 bases are TGTGCCAGTAGTTTAGCGGGAGAGTCGTACAATGAGCAGTTCTTC. Residues: CASSLAGESYNEQFF.

The chain couples TRBV6-1 to TRBJ2-7; D might be TRBD1 (6 bases). V shed 6 bases and J shed 1 base, with 19 bases lying between them. Germline CDR1 and CDR2: MNHNS and SASEGT. The CDR3 totals 16 residues. CDR3: CASSEDSAFKSYEQYF. DNA of the CDR3: TGTGCCAGCAGCGAGGACAGTGCGTTTAAATCCTACGAGCAGTACTTC.

This clonotype was counted many times. The V and J genes are TRBV4-3 and TRBJ1-4; D remains unclear. Trimming took off 1 base at V and 8 bases at J, with 11 bases between the two ends. Germline V gene sequence: CDR1 LGHNA, CDR2 YSLEER. The CDR3 spans 14 residues. In DNA form, the CDR3 reads TGCGCCAGCAGCCAAGGGGAAGGGTACGAAAAACTGTTTTTT. This encodes CASSQGEGYEKLFF.

This clonotype was detected ten times or more. This sequence joins TRBV4-2 and TRBJ2-7; TRBD2 might be the D (5 bases). The CDR3 totals 16 residues. From germline, CDR1 is LGHNA and CDR2 YNFKEQ. The ends were cut back, 4 bases at V and 7 bases at J, with 23 bases in the middle. As DNA, the CDR3 is TGTGCCAGCAGCCTAACCCACAGCGGTTTATCTGAAGAGCAGTACTTC. Its translation is CASSLTHSGLSEEQYF.

This clonotype was detected many times. The CDR3 DNA reads TGTGCCAGCAGCTTAACCGCTAGCGTCTCCTACAATGAGCAGTTCTTC. Protein sequence: CASSLTASVSYNEQFF. V is TRBV7-3 and J is TRBJ2-1, with D tentatively TRBD2 (6 bases). There are 16 residues in the CDR3. Germline CDR1 is SGHTA and CDR2 is FQGTGA. Trimming stripped 0 bases from V and 0 bases from J, with 9 bases between.

In this sample, this clonotype turned up many times. The chain couples TRBV7-8 to TRBJ1-5, with 8 bases aligning to TRBD1. V lost 8 bases, J lost 2 bases, and 5 bases stayed unmatched. The length of the CDR3 is 14 residues. Germline V gene sequence: CDR1 SGHVS, CDR2 FQNEAQ. The chain's CDR3 is CASAGGIGNQPQHF. The CDR3 DNA sequence: TGTGCCAGCGCAGGGGGCATAGGCAATCAGCCCCAGCATTTT.

This clonotype appeared many times. This rearrangement joins TRBV5-8 to TRBJ2-6, with D uncertain. The CDR3 length is 14 residues. Germline assignment: CDR1 SGHTS and CDR2 YDEGEE. V lost 7 bases and J 1 base, leaving 9 bases between the germline ends. The CDR3 sequence is CASGSVSGANVLTF. For the CDR3, the DNA is TGTGCCAGCGGCAGCGTATCTGGGGCCAACGTCCTGACTTTC.

In its sample, this clonotype was seen many times. J is TRBJ2-7 and V is TRBV12-3 or TRBV12-4; D perhaps matches TRBD2 (5 bases). This CDR3 has 15 residues. The V gene lost 1 base and the J gene lost 2 bases, with 12 bases spanning the gap. CDR3 region: CASSLGPLAAYEQYF. As DNA, the CDR3 is TGTGCCAGCAGTTTAGGTCCCCTAGCTGCCTACGAGCAGTACTTC.

The chain employs TRBV29-1 and TRBJ2-7; possible D gene TRBD2, 6 bases. CDR1 is SQVTM, CDR2 ANQGSEA, per germline. Trimming stripped 7 bases from V and 0 bases from J, with 28 bases between. The CDR3 is 18 residues long. CDR3 sequence reads: CSESDQLALRRSSYEQYF. The CDR3 region has the DNA TGCAGCGAATCAGATCAACTAGCCCTTAGACGTAGCTCCTACGAGCAGTACTTC.

Comment on this clonotype: A read error may be the cause here, since a much bigger clone is one base away. The chain employs TRBV7-2 and TRBJ2-3, with 11 bases lining up with TRBD2. CDR3 length: 14 amino acids. CDR1 is SGHTA and CDR2 is FQGNSA in the germline V gene. The V gene end was trimmed by 4 bases and the J gene end by 4 bases; junction bases not matched to a gene: 1. This chain's CDR3 is CASSSGLAADTQYF. The CDR3 nucleotides are TGTGCCAGCAGCTCGGGACTAGCGGCAGATACGCAGTATTTT.

This clonotype occurred a few times. The chain carries TRBV3-1 and TRBJ1-6; D unclear. The ends were cut back, 4 bases at V and 7 bases at J, with 14 bases in the middle. Germline V gene sequence: CDR1 LGHDT, CDR2 YNNKEL (reference sequence). The CDR3 covers 15 residues. The CDR3 is CASSPSHPGNSPLHF. The CDR3 DNA sequence: TGTGCCAGCAGCCCTAGTCATCCGGGGAATTCACCCCTCCACTTT.

This clonotype came up many times. The chain is built from TRBV5-6 and TRBJ2-5, with 8 bases identical to TRBD1. V lost 6 bases and J lost 2; bases outside the gene matches: 9. CDR3 length equals 15 residues. Per germline, CDR1 SGHDT and CDR2 YYEEEE. The CDR3 bases are TGTGCCAGCACCCCGGACAGGGTCCCGCAAGAGACCCAGTACTTC. Its protein product is CASTPDRVPQETQYF.